These T cell receptor beta chains were read from a single sample in a study of beta chain features in type 1 diabetes. TCRdb's table, derived via immunoSEQ multiplex PCR, lists solely in-frame clones and lacks some. The sample yields almost 350,000 clones, 6.5% to 10% seen once. Specimen: central memory CD4+ T cells from blood. The receptors originated from a woman aged 18-30 years in good health. Each CDR3 is given with its conserved first and last residue. A D gene is named only where the DNA matches it firmly. The listing skips clone size in some rows; elsewhere it reads once, few, many or a size class.

TGTGCCAGCAGCTTTTCTCTACCTGGGGCCAACGTCCTGACTTTC CASSFSLPGANVLTF TRBJ2-6 - TRBV5-6 -
TGTGCCAGCAGTGAAGCGGTAGCGGGAGGATCAACAGATACGCAGTATTTT CASSEAVAGGSTDTQYF TRBJ2-3 - TRBV25-1 TRBD2
TGTGCCAGCAGCTTAGGTACTAGCGGGTCCTACGAGCAGTACTTC CASSLGTSGSYEQYF TRBJ2-7 - TRBV7-8 TRBD2
TGTGCCAGCAGTACCAGGACAGCCTACGAGCAGTACTTC CASSTRTAYEQYF TRBJ2-7 few TRBV2 -
TGCGCCAGCAGCCAAGATTTAAGGGACTATGGCTACACCTTC CASSQDLRDYGYTF TRBJ1-2 many TRBV4-3 -
TGTGCCAGCAGTTCCGGGACACGGAACACCGGGGAGCTGTTTTTT CASSSGTRNTGELFF TRBJ2-2 - TRBV6-6 -
TGTGCCATCAGTGAGTTGCCAGGCACCTACGAGCAGTACTTC CAISELPGTYEQYF TRBJ2-7 - TRBV10-3 -
TGTGCCAGCAGACCACAGGGCTCTGGAAACACCATATATTTT CASRPQGSGNTIYF TRBJ1-3 - TRBV5-6 -
TGTGCCAGCAGTCCCTCAGGGATTCACGGCTACAATGAGCAGTTCTTC CASSPSGIHGYNEQFF TRBJ2-1 few TRBV28 -
TGTGCCAGCAGGACCGGGACTAGCGCGTACGAGCAGTACTTC CASRTGTSAYEQYF TRBJ2-7 - TRBV28 TRBD2
TGTGCCAGCAGCGTAGGGGCGGGAGCCCCACTCACAGATACGCAGTATTTT CASSVGAGAPLTDTQYF TRBJ2-3 few TRBV9 TRBD2
TGTGCCAGCAGCTTAGGCATTACGCAGTATTTT CASSLGITQYF TRBJ2-3 - TRBV7-2 -
TGTGCCAGCAGCTTAGGGGACGAAAAACTGTTTTTT CASSLGDEKLFF TRBJ1-4 - TRBV7-2 -
TGCAGTGCTAGTTTAAAGTACGAGCAGTACTTC CSASLKYEQYF TRBJ2-7 few TRBV20-1 -
TGTGCCAGCAGCCTCGGACGGGTGAACACTGAAGCTTTCTTT CASSLGRVNTEAFF TRBJ1-1 many TRBV7-2 -
TGCGCCAGCAGCCAAGACCCCCGACAGGGCCCCTATGGCTACACCTTC CASSQDPRQGPYGYTF TRBJ1-2 few TRBV4-3 TRBD1
TGTGCCAGCAGCCTTGGAGGGTCCTCTGGGGCCAACGTCCTGACTTTC CASSLGGSSGANVLTF TRBJ2-6 few TRBV7-9 -
TGTGCCAGCAGCTTACTCGGAGTTAACACCGGGGAGCTGTTTTTT CASSLLGVNTGELFF TRBJ2-2 few TRBV7-3 -
TGTGCCAGTAGTAGGAGGCAGACCAATCAGCCCCAGCATTTT CASSRRQTNQPQHF TRBJ1-5 - TRBV19 -
TGTGCCAGCAGCTGGCAGGGCGGCTCCTACGAGCAGTACTTC CASSWQGGSYEQYF TRBJ2-7 - TRBV11-2 -
TGTGCCATCAGGATGACAGTGAACACTGAAGCTTTCTTT CAIRMTVNTEAFF TRBJ1-1 - TRBV10-3 -
TGTGCCAGCAGTCTCGTCTACAGGGTGGTGGGGGAAAAACTGTTTTTT CASSLVYRVVGEKLFF TRBJ1-4 - TRBV28 -
TGTGCCAGCAGTCACCAGTCTCTAACAGGGGAGGGAGCTTTCTTT CASSHQSLTGEGAFF TRBJ1-1 few TRBV16 TRBD1
TGTGCCAGCAGTTTTTTGGGAAAAGGGTCCTACAATGAGCAGTTCTTC CASSFLGKGSYNEQFF TRBJ2-1 - TRBV28 -
TGTGCCAGCTCACCACCGGGGACTGAAAACTATGGCTACACCTTC CASSPPGTENYGYTF TRBJ1-2 - TRBV18 -
TGCGCCAGCAGCTTGGAGGCAGCTTATAACTATGGCTACACCTTC CASSLEAAYNYGYTF TRBJ1-2 few TRBV5-1 -
TGTGCCAGCAGTGGGACTAGCGGATACGAGCAGTACTTC CASSGTSGYEQYF TRBJ2-7 few TRBV10-3 TRBD2
TGTGCCAGCAGCCGCGACAGGAAACAAGAGACCCAGTACTTC CASSRDRKQETQYF TRBJ2-5 - TRBV6-5 -
TGTGCCAGCAGCCAAGATTTAGCGGGAATTTACGAGCAGTACTTC CASSQDLAGIYEQYF TRBJ2-7 - TRBV4-2 TRBD2
TGTGCCAGCAGTTTTCGGGCTTCAGGTGGCTACACCTTC CASSFRASGGYTF TRBJ1-2 few TRBV27 -
TGTGCCAGCAGCGTAGTACGAGCGGGAGTAAGCAATGAGCAGTTCTTC CASSVVRAGVSNEQFF TRBJ2-1 - TRBV9 TRBD2
TGTGCCAGCAGCCGCTACAATGAGCAGTTCTTC CASSRYNEQFF TRBJ2-1 few TRBV6-5 -